Shown below are 19 T cell receptor beta chains from a single sample sequenced in a study of T cells in Graves' hyperthyroidism and ophthalmopathy. Regions amplified from RNA transcripts were the TCR beta CDR3 regions. HTBI primers were the set used in a first-round RT-PCR of the TCR CDR3. TCRdb recomputed calls from the multiplex PCR reads with MiXCR, one row per CDR3 protein. The data hold about 740,000 distinct CDR3 sequences, with about 14% observed a single time. Specimen: blood. Receptors originate from a woman under 30 with Graves' hyperthyroidism.

The chain couples TRBV5-1 to TRBJ2-1, with D perhaps matching TRBD1 or TRBD2 (7 bases each). Deletions cut 3 bases from V and 0 bases from J, with 13 bases between. Germline V gene sequence: CDR1 SGHRS, CDR2 YFSETQ. This CDR3 has 16 residues. CDR3 sequence (DNA): TGCGCCAGCAGCTCAGGGGGGGGCGGCTCCTACAATGAGCAGTTCTTC. Its protein is CASSSGGGGSYNEQFF.

In its sample, this clonotype was seen a few times. The chain joins TRBV19 to TRBJ2-3; no clear D. The CDR3 covers 14 residues. Germline V gene lookup returns CDR1 LNHDA and CDR2 SQIVND (reference sequence). Trimming pared 5 bases from V and 5 bases from J, leaving 14 bases between. The CDR3 protein is CASSLDGPQDTQYF. CDR3 bases: TGTGCCAGTAGTCTGGACGGCCCACAAGATACGCAGTATTTT. Full variable domain (outside the CDR3, taken from reference TRBV19 and TRBJ2-3): DGGITQSPKYLFRKEGQNVTLSCEQNLNHDAMYWYRQDPGQGLRLIYYSQIVNDFQKGDIAEGYSVSREKKESFPLTVTSAQKNPTAFYLCASSLDGPQDTQYFGPGTRLTVL.

This chain joins TRBV7-9 and TRBJ2-7; D might be TRBD1 (6 bases). CDR1 is SEHNR, CDR2 FQNEAQ, per germline (reference sequence). The CDR3 has 16 amino acids. The germline V and J ends were trimmed by 5 bases and 1 base, with 18 bases remaining between them. Here the CDR3 reads CASSTSTRGASYEQYF. For the CDR3, the DNA is TGTGCCAGCAGCACGTCTACCAGGGGAGCGTCCTACGAGCAGTACTTC.

In its sample, this clonotype was seen a few times. This chain links TRBV5-1 with TRBJ2-7; tentatively, D is TRBD1 or TRBD2 (5 bases each). Germline CDR1 SGHRS, CDR2 YFSETQ. There are 18 residues in the CDR3. V shed 1 base and J shed 0 bases, with 20 bases lying between them. The CDR3 region has the DNA TGCGCCAGCAGCTTGAGTTGGGGGACGATACCTGTCTCCTACGAGCAGTACTTC. This sequence encodes CASSLSWGTIPVSYEQYF.

This clonotype was seen only a few times. This chain uses TRBV2 with TRBJ2-1; 7 nucleotides match TRBD1. Germline CDR1 is SNHLY and CDR2 is FYNNEI. V lost 8 bases and J lost 13; bases outside the gene matches: 14. The CDR3 loop spans 13 amino acids. This chain's CDR3 is CASAPLGTVNQFF. CDR3 DNA sequence: TGTGCCAGCGCCCCCCTCGGGACAGTCAATCAGTTCTTC.

This clonotype showed up many times. The genes are TRBV7-9 and TRBJ1-4; no firm D call. The V gene lost 5 bases and the J gene lost 8 bases, with 15 bases spanning the gap. CDR3 length equals 14 residues. Germline V gene data show CDR1 as SEHNR and CDR2 as FQNEAQ (reference sequence). CDR3 sequence: CASSIVVSAEKLFF. In nucleotides, the CDR3 is TGTGCCAGCAGCATCGTCGTGAGTGCAGAAAAACTGTTTTTT. Looking up the rest from reference TRBV7-9 and TRBJ1-4 gives the full variable domain: DTGVSQNPRHKITKRGQNVTFRCDPISEHNRLYWYRQTLGQGPEFLTYFQNEAQLEKSRLLSDRFSAERPKGSFSTLEIQRTEQGDSAMYLCASSIVVSAEKLFFGSGTQLSVL.

This clonotype has ten or more counts. The chain links TRBV20-1 to TRBJ2-1, with D tentatively TRBD2 (6 bases). Germline lookup yields CDR1 DFQATT and CDR2 SNEGSKA (reference sequence). The CDR3 runs to 14 residues. With 1 base removed from V and 3 bases from J, the gap between germline ends came to 10 bases. The CDR3: CSARGLGSYNEQFF. The CDR3 DNA reads as TGCAGTGCTAGAGGACTAGGAAGCTACAATGAGCAGTTCTTC.

This clonotype was counted only a few times. V usage is TRBV9 and J usage is TRBJ1-2; tentative D call: TRBD1 (6 bases). Germline-derived CDR1 and CDR2 are SGDLS and YYNGEE. The CDR3 totals 14 residues. V gave up 0 bases and J gave up 7 bases, with 13 bases separating them. The CDR3 DNA follows: TGTGCCAGCAGCGTAGTGTCCCCAGGGGCTGGCTACACCTTC. Amino acids: CASSVVSPGAGYTF.

This chain uses TRBV7-3 with TRBJ2-1; 14 positions agree with TRBD2. This CDR3 has 17 amino acids. Germline lookup yields CDR1 SGHTA and CDR2 FQGTGA. V dropped 5 bases and J dropped 9; count of bases not matched to a gene: 12. CDR3 sequence reads: CASSRRGGTSGRGEQFF. The CDR3, as DNA: TGTGCCAGCAGCAGAAGGGGTGGGACTAGCGGGAGAGGTGAGCAGTTCTTC. The whole variable domain, filled in from reference TRBV7-3 and TRBJ2-1, reads GAGVSQTPSNKVTEKGKYVELRCDPISGHTALYWYRQSLGQGPEFLIYFQGTGAADDSGLPNDRFFAVRPEGSVSTLKIQRTERGDSAVYLCASSRRGGTSGRGEQFFGPGTRLTVL.

This chain joins TRBV5-6 and TRBJ1-5; maybe TRBD1 (6 bases). Trimming took 1 base from V and 4 from J, leaving 18 bases between them. The CDR3 totals 17 residues. Germline V gives CDR1 SGHDT, CDR2 YYEEEE. The CDR3 reads CASSLRMTGSANQPQHF. CDR3 bases: TGTGCCAGCAGCTTGAGAATGACAGGTTCCGCTAATCAGCCCCAGCATTTT.

This sequence joins TRBV29-1 and TRBJ2-5; tentatively, D is TRBD2 (5 bases). Germline values: CDR1 SQVTM, CDR2 ANQGSEA. The CDR3 length is 12 residues. The CDR3 bases are TGCAGTGCCGGGCGGGCCAGGGAGACCCAGTACTTC. Its protein product is CSAGRARETQYF.

This clonotype has at least ten counts. A read error may account for a junction end that differs from germline. This chain links TRBV12-3 or TRBV12-4 with TRBJ2-2; TRBD2 aligns across 7 bases. The CDR3 extends over 15 amino acids. CDR3 in DNA: TGTGCCAGCAGCTTAGCGGGTTCGAACACCGGGGAGCTGTTTTTT. Residues: CASSLAGSNTGELFF.

This clonotype was seen ten or more times. The chain joins TRBV5-8 to TRBJ2-5; tentative D call: TRBD2 (5 bases). Between the trimmed V and J ends, which lost 2 bases and 7 bases, there was a span of 12 bases. Germline V gene data show CDR1 as SGHTS and CDR2 as YDEGEE. CDR3 length equals 13 residues. CDR3 coding DNA: TGTGCCAGCAGCTTACTAGAAGGCAGGACCCAGTACTTC. Residues: CASSLLEGRTQYF.

This clonotype has a handful of counts. J is TRBJ1-6 and V is TRBV5-8, with a weak D call TRBD1 (6 bases). Germline assignment: CDR1 SGHTS and CDR2 YDEGEE. This CDR3 comprises 15 residues. V was clipped by 3 bases and J by 5 bases, with 12 bases between them. The CDR3 loop is CASSSAGQHNSPLHF. CDR3 in DNA: TGTGCCAGCAGCTCCGCTGGACAGCATAATTCACCCCTCCACTTT.

This clonotype was counted a few times. The chain couples TRBV5-1 to TRBJ2-7; D is uncertain. Per the germline V gene, CDR1 is SGHRS and CDR2 is YFSETQ. This CDR3 comprises 16 residues. V lost 0 bases and J lost 3, with 16 bases in between. CDR3 loop: CASSLAGSAEYYEQYF. CDR3 nucleotide sequence: TGCGCCAGCAGCTTGGCTGGGTCGGCAGAGTACTACGAGCAGTACTTC.

This clonotype was counted only a few times. The genes are TRBV12-3 or TRBV12-4 and TRBJ1-1, with a tentative D call TRBD1 (6 bases). This CDR3 is 15 amino acids long. Trimming pared 6 bases from V and 1 base from J, leaving 15 bases between. The chain's CDR3 is CASRTGRRWNTEAFF. DNA of the CDR3: TGTGCCAGCAGGACAGGTCGACGGTGGAACACTGAAGCTTTCTTT.

There are many counts of this clonotype. The gene calls are TRBV28 and TRBJ2-7; D perhaps matches TRBD1 (6 bases). V was clipped by 0 bases and J by 4 bases, with 7 bases between them. Per the germline V gene, CDR1 is MDHEN and CDR2 is SYDVKM. The CDR3 covers 13 residues. CDR3 residues: CASSLWQGYEQYF. CDR3 DNA sequence: TGTGCCAGCAGTTTATGGCAGGGGTACGAGCAGTACTTC.

The sample holds many counts of this clonotype. This sequence joins TRBV7-9 and TRBJ2-1; 9 bases align to TRBD1. CDR1 and CDR2 (germline): SEHNR, FQNEAQ (reference sequence). The ends lost 5 bases at V and 10 bases at J; junction bases unmatched: 9. The CDR3 is 14 residues long. CDR3 amino acids: CASSGDRGVYEQFF. CDR3 nucleotide sequence: TGTGCCAGCAGCGGTGACAGGGGGGTTTACGAGCAGTTCTTC.

This clonotype was recorded many times. This chain joins TRBV11-2 and TRBJ2-1, with TRBD2 identical over 8 bases. V was clipped by 8 bases and J by 4 bases; unmatched bases: 10. CDR1 and CDR2 (germline): SGHAT, FQNNGV. The CDR3 contains 15 residues. The CDR3 protein is CASSTQRERYNEQFF. CDR3 nucleotide sequence: TGTGCCAGCTCGACCCAGCGGGAGCGTTACAATGAGCAGTTCTTC.